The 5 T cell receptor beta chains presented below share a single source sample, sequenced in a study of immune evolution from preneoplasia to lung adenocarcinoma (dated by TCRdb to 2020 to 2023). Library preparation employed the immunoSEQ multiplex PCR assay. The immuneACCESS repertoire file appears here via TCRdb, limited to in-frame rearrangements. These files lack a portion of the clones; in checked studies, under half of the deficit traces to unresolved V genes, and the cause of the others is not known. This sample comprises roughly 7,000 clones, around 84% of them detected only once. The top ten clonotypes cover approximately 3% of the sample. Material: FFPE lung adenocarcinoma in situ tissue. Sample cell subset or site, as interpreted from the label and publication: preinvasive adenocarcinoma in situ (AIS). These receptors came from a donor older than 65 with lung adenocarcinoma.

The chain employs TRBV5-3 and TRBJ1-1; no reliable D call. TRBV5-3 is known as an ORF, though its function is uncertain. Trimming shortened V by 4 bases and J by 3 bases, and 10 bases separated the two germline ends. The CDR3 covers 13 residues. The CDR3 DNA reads TGTGCCAGAAGCCCCACCCCAGACACTGAAGCTTTCTTT. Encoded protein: CARSPTPDTEAFF.

CDR3 nucleotide sequence: TGTGCCAGCACCTCTCTTCGGGGTACCAGCTCCTACAATGAGCAGTTCTTC. Its protein product is CASTSLRGTSSYNEQFF. V is TRBV5-6 and J is TRBJ2-1; tentatively, D is TRBD2 (5 bases). CDR1 is SGHDT, CDR2 YYEEEE, per germline. The CDR3 contains 17 residues. The germline V and J ends were trimmed by 6 bases and 0 bases, with 19 bases remaining between them.

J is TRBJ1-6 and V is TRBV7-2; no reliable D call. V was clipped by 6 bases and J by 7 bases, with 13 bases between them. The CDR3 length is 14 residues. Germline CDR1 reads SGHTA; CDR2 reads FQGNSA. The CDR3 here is CASSFGHGNSPLHF. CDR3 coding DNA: TGTGCCAGCAGTTTCGGGCACGGGAATTCACCCCTCCACTTT.

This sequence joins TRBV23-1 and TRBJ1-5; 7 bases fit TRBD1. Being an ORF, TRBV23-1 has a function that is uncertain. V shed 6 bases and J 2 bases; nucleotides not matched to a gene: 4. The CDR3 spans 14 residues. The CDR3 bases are TGCGCCAGCAGACTCAGGGGGGGCAATCAGCCCCAGCATTTT. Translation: CASRLRGGNQPQHF.

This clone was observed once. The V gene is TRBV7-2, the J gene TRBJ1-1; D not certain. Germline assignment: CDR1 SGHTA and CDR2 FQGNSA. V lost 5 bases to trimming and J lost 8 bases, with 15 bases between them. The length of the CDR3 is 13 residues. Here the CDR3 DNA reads TGTGCCAGCAGCCTAAGCCCTGGCAGAGAAGCTTTCTTT. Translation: CASSLSPGREAFF.